The source of this T cell receptor (beta chain) is a study of a mutant IDH1 vaccine in newly diagnosed glioma. Study in general: Prior therapy was radiotherapy, temozolomide, or both; most received both.

CDR3 length equals 14 residues. The V gene's germline CDR1 is SGHAT and CDR2 FQNNGV. Trimming stripped 3 bases from V and 8 bases from J, with 14 bases between. The method was immunoSEQ multiplex PCR; TCRdb's version includes in-frame clones alone and lacks a portion of them. Among around 60,000 clones, approximately 84% were seen once, and the ten largest hold approximately 3.8%. Time point described: week 23, last vaccination. The study gave 300 ug of mutant IDH1 20-mer peptide per vaccine dose, with topical imiquimod. About this clone itself: Its cognate antigen is unknown.

The receptor's source is a man aged 25 to 45 with glioma. This rearrangement joins TRBV11-2 to TRBJ2-1, with a weak D call TRBD2 (6 bases). The source material was PBMCs, sampled from a glioma patient whose treatment included an IDH1 peptide vaccine. The CDR3 region has the DNA TGTGCCAGCAGCTTTGTGTCGGAGCGGGATGAGCAGTTCTTC. The encoded protein is CASSFVSERDEQFF.